Listed here are 29 T cell receptor beta chains from one sample, sequenced in a study of Ad26.COV2.S vaccination and SARS-CoV-2 variants. The repertoire was sequenced with immunoSEQ multiplex PCR; TCRdb's copy has only in-frame clones and lacks some. The sample carries some 330,000 clones, about nine tenths recorded once. Treatment here: around 19 received Ad26.COV2.S at low or high dose, single or two shots; about five received placebo; per-sample allocation not given. Sampling occurred on day 63 after the first vaccine or placebo injection. This specimen was peripheral blood, taken in a trial of Ad26.COV2.S vaccine versus placebo. These receptors were taken from a person between 18 and 60 years old who received the Ad26.COV2.S COVID-19 vaccine or a placebo.

This sequence joins TRBV4-3 and TRBJ2-1; 7 bases agree with TRBD2. Germline trimming cut 0 bases from V and 4 bases from J; bases unmatched to any gene: 9. Germline V gene sequence: CDR1 LGHNA, CDR2 YSLEER. The CDR3 is 17 residues long. In DNA, the CDR3 is TGCGCCAGCAGCCAAGATAGGGCTAGCGGCAAATACAATGAGCAGTTCTTC. It translates to CASSQDRASGKYNEQFF.

The chain recombines TRBV5-1 with TRBJ2-5, with TRBD2 matching 9 bases. Unmatched junction bases numbered 11, after V lost 5 bases and J lost 0 bases. This CDR3 contains 17 residues. From germline, CDR1 is SGHRS and CDR2 YFSETQ. CDR3 DNA: TGCGCCAGCAGACCGCCCCAAAGCGGGGGGTACCAAGAGACCCAGTACTTC. Translating it yields CASRPPQSGGYQETQYF.

The chain uses TRBV11-2 and TRBJ2-5; 7 nucleotides align to TRBD2. The CDR3 is 14 residues long. V lost 3 bases and J lost 6; bases outside the gene matches: 7. Per germline, CDR1 SGHAT and CDR2 FQNNGV. DNA for the CDR3: TGTGCCAGCAGCTTGTGGGAGGGCCATAAGACCCAGTACTTC. Translation: CASSLWEGHKTQYF.

The chain employs TRBV28 and TRBJ2-1; 10 nucleotides line up with TRBD2. Trimming cost V 5 bases and J 8 bases; bases outside gene matches: 6. The length of the CDR3 is 14 residues. CDR1 is MDHEN and CDR2 is SYDVKM in the germline V gene. The CDR3 loop is CASSISGRRHEQFF. CDR3 nucleotides: TGTGCCAGCAGTATTAGCGGGAGGCGGCATGAGCAGTTCTTC.

V usage is TRBV5-1 and J usage is TRBJ2-1; TRBD1 agrees at 9 bases. CDR1 and CDR2 (germline): SGHRS, YFSETQ. The CDR3 runs 17 residues. V was clipped by 3 bases and J by 3 bases; unmatched bases: 10. The CDR3 DNA follows: TGCGCCAGCAGCTCGGACAGGGGCCGGGACTACTACAATGAGCAGTTCTTC. This encodes CASSSDRGRDYYNEQFF.

This chain joins TRBV6-5 and TRBJ2-7; 7 bases agree with TRBD2. With V trimmed by 0 bases and J by 0 bases, 2 bases remained unmatched. The germline V gene has CDR1 MNHEY and CDR2 SVGAGI. This CDR3 region has 15 residues. Written as DNA, the CDR3 is TGTGCCAGCAGTTACTCGACGGGGGGCTCCTACGAGCAGTACTTC. Protein sequence: CASSYSTGGSYEQYF.

V gene TRBV15 combines with J gene TRBJ2-1; TRBD2 matches at 10 bases. The V gene's germline CDR1 is LNHNV and CDR2 YYDKDF (reference sequence). Trimming took 3 bases from V and 8 from J; bases not matched to a gene: 10. This CDR3 is 16 amino acids long. The CDR3 sequence: CATSSGLAGDIYEQFF. CDR3 DNA sequence: TGTGCCACCAGCAGTGGGCTAGCGGGAGATATTTATGAGCAGTTCTTC.

This chain uses TRBV4-3 with TRBJ1-4, with D possibly TRBD1 on 5 matching bases. V was clipped by 1 base and J by 3 bases, with 15 bases between them. This CDR3 spans 17 amino acids. CDR1 is LGHNA and CDR2 is YSLEER in the germline V gene. The CDR3 loop is CASSQGSGTGANEKLFF. The CDR3 DNA reads TGCGCCAGCAGCCAAGGGTCGGGGACGGGAGCTAATGAAAAACTGTTTTTT.

V gene TRBV18 combines with J gene TRBJ1-1; D remains ambiguous. The germline CDR1 and CDR2 sequences are KGHSH and LQKENI. With 5 bases removed from V and 2 bases from J, the gap between germline ends came to 9 bases. The CDR3 runs 13 residues. DNA of the CDR3: TGTGCCAGCTCAAGAGCTACAAACACTGAAGCTTTCTTT. Translated: CASSRATNTEAFF.

This chain links TRBV6-5 with TRBJ1-2, with TRBD1 matching over 10 bases. CDR1 MNHEY and CDR2 SVGAGI come from the germline V gene. The CDR3 covers 14 residues. The ends lost 7 bases at V and 2 bases at J; junction bases unmatched: 4. In nucleotides, the CDR3 is TGTGCCAGCAAAGAGGGACAGGGGAACTATGGCTACACCTTC. Translated: CASKEGQGNYGYTF.

CDR3 coding DNA: TGCGCCAGCAGCCAAGTGGGGTTGGGGAGGGAGACCCAGTACTTC. Protein sequence: CASSQVGLGRETQYF. The J gene is TRBJ2-5, the V gene TRBV4-1, with D possibly matching TRBD2 (6 bases). Trimming took 1 base from V and 5 from J, leaving 14 bases between them. This CDR3 is 15 amino acids long. Germline V gene data show CDR1 as MGHRA and CDR2 as YSYEKL.

V is TRBV27 and J is TRBJ1-2; possible D gene TRBD1, 5 bases. Germline loops: CDR1 MNHEY, CDR2 SMNVEV (reference sequence). The V gene lost 3 bases and the J gene lost 6 bases, with 17 bases spanning the gap. The CDR3 sequence is 15 residues long. CDR3 in DNA: TGTGCCAGCAGTTTGGGCCCTCAGGGTGCAGATGGCTACACCTTC. Its protein is CASSLGPQGADGYTF.

This clone was observed a single time. The V gene is TRBV6-2 or TRBV6-3, the J gene TRBJ1-5, with TRBD1 as a possible D gene (6 bases). V lost 2 bases, J lost 2 bases, and 13 bases lay in between. The length of the CDR3 is 16 residues. Germline loops: CDR1 MNHEY, CDR2 SVGEGT. The CDR3 spells CASSYGGEFRNQPQHF. The CDR3 region has the DNA TGTGCCAGCAGTTACGGGGGCGAGTTCCGCAATCAGCCCCAGCATTTT.

The V call is TRBV9, the J call TRBJ2-1; weak D call: TRBD2 (7 bases). The CDR3 loop spans 14 amino acids. CDR1 SGDLS and CDR2 YYNGEE come from the germline V gene. V shed 2 bases and J shed 12 bases, with 18 bases lying between them. The CDR3 nucleotides are TGTGCCAGCAGCGTGGCCCAGGGGCGGGAGAGGCAGTTCTTC. It encodes CASSVAQGRERQFF. Based on the CDR3 plus reference TRBV9 and TRBJ2-1, the full variable domain is DSGVTQTPKHLITATGQRVTLRCSPRSGDLSVYWYQQSLDQGLQFLIQYYNGEERAKGNILERFSAQQFPDLHSELNLSSLELGDSALYFCASSVAQGRERQFFGPGTRLTVL.

This clone was observed once. The CDR3 nucleotides are TGTGCCATCAGTGAGTCTCCGGGACGACCAAATGAAAAACTGTTTTTT. Translating gives CAISESPGRPNEKLFF. The J gene is TRBJ1-4, the V gene TRBV10-3, with D perhaps matching TRBD1 (5 bases). CDR1 and CDR2 from the germline V gene are ENHRY and SYGVKD. The length of the CDR3 is 16 residues. Trimming took 0 bases from V and 5 from J, leaving 13 bases between them.

This chain links TRBV6-5 with TRBJ1-1; D remains unclear. Germline-derived CDR1 and CDR2 are MNHEY and SVGAGI. The CDR3 length is 15 residues. Trimming removed 6 bases at V and 4 bases at J, with 18 bases between. In nucleotides, the CDR3 is TGTGCCAGCAGCCCAACCCACGCAACAAGCACTGAAGCTTTCTTT. Its translation: CASSPTHATSTEAFF.

This clone has just one count. The rearrangement joins TRBV5-4 to TRBJ2-2; perhaps TRBD1 as D (6 bases). Trimming took 4 bases from V and 4 from J, leaving 11 bases between them. CDR1 is SGHNT, CDR2 YYREEE, per germline (reference sequence). There are 14 residues in the CDR3. The CDR3 nucleotides are TGTGCCAGCAGCAAGCGACAGGCCACCGGGGAGCTGTTTTTT. This codes for CASSKRQATGELFF.

The chain links TRBV25-1 to TRBJ1-1; D is ambiguous. Germline CDR1 MGHDK, CDR2 SYGVNS. This CDR3 is built from 16 residues. The V end lost 4 bases, the J end lost 3 bases, and 18 bases lay between the germline ends. CDR3 amino acids: CASSVHRAFGDTEAFF. The CDR3 nucleotides read TGTGCCAGCAGTGTACATCGGGCCTTTGGGGACACTGAAGCTTTCTTT.

This rearrangement joins TRBV5-1 to TRBJ2-3, with D possibly TRBD2 on 5 matching bases. The CDR3 is 13 residues long. In germline, CDR1 is SGHRS, CDR2 YFSETQ. V was trimmed by 1 base and J by 6 bases, leaving 9 bases between them. CDR3 protein: CASSLPGSDTQYF. For the CDR3, the DNA is TGCGCCAGCAGCTTGCCGGGGTCGGATACGCAGTATTTT.

The chain is built from TRBV6-2 or TRBV6-3 and TRBJ1-2; 8 bases are a match to TRBD1. CDR1 MNHEY and CDR2 SVGEGT come from the germline V gene. V shed 7 bases, J shed 6 bases, and the junction held 13 bases outside the gene matches. The CDR3 extends over 15 amino acids. This CDR3 is CASTPVPTGADGYTF. In DNA form, the CDR3 reads TGTGCCAGCACCCCGGTACCGACAGGGGCGGATGGCTACACCTTC.

The rearrangement links TRBV5-6 to TRBJ2-3; D not certain. CDR3 length equals 13 residues. Trimming removed 4 bases at V and 6 bases at J, with 12 bases between. CDR1 and CDR2 (germline): SGHDT, YYEEEE. The CDR3 nucleotides are TGTGCCAGCAGCCTGGAGCTGGGGGATACGCAGTATTTT. This gives the protein CASSLELGDTQYF.

This chain uses TRBV7-8 with TRBJ1-5, with D possibly TRBD1 on 5 matching bases. Germline CDR1 SGHVS, CDR2 FQNEAQ. This CDR3 spans 13 amino acids. Trimming took 1 base from V and 6 from J, leaving 7 bases between them. The CDR3 protein is CASSLDTGQPQHF. In DNA form, the CDR3 reads TGTGCCAGCAGCTTAGACACAGGTCAGCCCCAGCATTTT.

This clone has just a few counts. The genes are TRBV7-9 and TRBJ2-7; tentative D call: TRBD2 (6 bases). This CDR3 comprises 15 residues. The V and J ends lost 1 base and 1 base respectively, with 11 bases between them. Looked up from germline, CDR1 is SEHNR and CDR2 is FQNEAQ (reference sequence). The CDR3 here is CASSLGGAGSYEQYF. CDR3 in DNA: TGTGCCAGCAGCTTAGGCGGGGCGGGATCCTACGAGCAGTACTTC.

Only one count was recorded for this clone. The chain couples TRBV11-3 to TRBJ1-2; possible D gene TRBD1, 6 bases. Trimming left V 1 base short and J 2 bases short, with 8 bases between. Germline CDR1 SGHNT, CDR2 YENEEA. This CDR3 comprises 14 residues. Written as DNA, the CDR3 is TGTGCCAGCAGCTTAGGTGGGACAAACTATGGCTACACCTTC. Translated: CASSLGGTNYGYTF.

This chain uses TRBV5-6 with TRBJ1-5; a weak D match, TRBD1 (5 bases). With 1 base removed from V and 6 bases from J, the gap between germline ends came to 11 bases. From germline, CDR1 is SGHDT and CDR2 YYEEEE. The length of the CDR3 is 14 residues. The CDR3 loop reads CASSLLGATQPQHF. CDR3 DNA sequence: TGTGCCAGCAGCTTGCTAGGGGCGACTCAGCCCCAGCATTTT.

The chain joins TRBV19 to TRBJ1-5; possible D gene TRBD1, 6 bases. Germline CDR1 LNHDA, CDR2 SQIVND (reference sequence). The length of the CDR3 is 16 residues. V dropped 9 bases and J dropped 6 bases, with 24 bases sitting between them. Here the CDR3 DNA reads TGTGCCAGCTCTGACTGGACACAGGGCCGCGGTCAGCCCCAGCATTTT. Protein sequence: CASSDWTQGRGQPQHF.

The chain is built from TRBV27 and TRBJ1-5; TRBD1 agrees at 8 bases. V was pared by 2 bases and J by 9 bases, with 12 bases of the junction left unmatched. This CDR3 spans 16 amino acids. Germline lookup yields CDR1 MNHEY and CDR2 SMNVEV (reference sequence). CDR3 protein: CASSLKNIGQGWPQHF. CDR3 coding DNA: TGTGCCAGCAGTTTAAAAAATATCGGACAGGGTTGGCCCCAGCATTTT.

The chain joins TRBV20-1 to TRBJ2-5; tentatively, D is TRBD1 or TRBD2 (6 bases each). V shed 6 bases and J shed 1 base, with 18 bases lying between them. Germline values: CDR1 DFQATT, CDR2 SNEGSKA (reference sequence). The CDR3 extends over 15 amino acids. The CDR3 region is CSASRLVGAQETQYF. The CDR3 DNA reads as TGCAGTGCCAGTAGACTAGTGGGGGCCCAAGAGACCCAGTACTTC.

The rearrangement joins TRBV13 to TRBJ1-2; D call uncertain. Trimming took off 4 bases at V and 4 bases at J, with 7 bases between the two ends. There are 12 residues in the CDR3. Germline CDR1 and CDR2: PRHDT and FYEKMQ (reference sequence). In DNA, the CDR3 is TGTGCCAGCAGCTCACCAGGCTATGGCTACACCTTC. Amino acid sequence: CASSSPGYGYTF.